The 7 T cell receptor beta chains listed next were all sequenced from one sample in a study of T cells in Graves' hyperthyroidism and ophthalmopathy. RNA transcripts provided the source from which TCR beta CDR3 regions were amplified. A first-round RT-PCR of the TCR CDR3 used the HTBI primer set. From the multiplex PCR reads, TCRdb called clonotypes with MiXCR, one entry per CDR3 protein. Of hundreds of thousands of distinct CDR3 sequences listed, 12% to 15% are singletons. Material for sequencing was blood. Receptors originate from a woman aged 18-29 years with Graves' hyperthyroidism.

This clonotype was picked up a small number of times. A junction end diverges from the germline sequence, so it may reflect a read error. CDR3 DNA: TGTGCCAGCAGTTACTCGAGTCACCGGGAGCGGTACTTC. This encodes CASSYSSHRERYF. The genes are TRBV6-5 and TRBJ2-7; possible D gene TRBD2, 6 bases. The CDR3 has 13 residues. CDR1 and CDR2 from the germline V gene are MNHEY and SVGAGI.

This chain links TRBV19 with TRBJ1-1; TRBD1 matches at 8 bases. There are 15 residues in the CDR3. Germline loops: CDR1 LNHDA, CDR2 SQIVND (reference sequence). J was trimmed by 3 bases and V by 4 bases; bases with no gene match: 7. CDR3 sequence: CASSTDRGLDTEAFF. CDR3 coding DNA: TGTGCCAGTAGTACAGACAGGGGTCTGGACACTGAAGCTTTCTTT.

This clonotype has a handful of counts. The chain couples TRBV3-1 to TRBJ2-5, with 8 bases lining up with TRBD2. The CDR3 is 14 residues long. J was trimmed by 4 bases and V by 6 bases; bases with no gene match: 7. The germline CDR1 and CDR2 sequences are LGHDT and YNNKEL (reference sequence). As DNA, the CDR3 is TGTGCCAGCAGGAAGTCGGCGGGAGGAGAGACCCAGTACTTC. It translates to CASRKSAGGETQYF.

As regards this clonotype: The missing conserved phenylalanine or tryptophan at the end of this CDR3 makes a read error likely. The chain carries TRBV4-3 and TRBJ1-5, with D unclear. With 0 bases removed from V and 2 bases from J, the gap between germline ends came to 8 bases. This CDR3 is 15 amino acids long. Germline assignment: CDR1 LGHNA and CDR2 YSLEER. The CDR3 sequence: CASSQDSAGNQPQHS. The CDR3 DNA reads TGCGCCAGCAGCCAAGATTCGGCTGGCAATCAGCCCCAGCATTCT.

In nucleotides, the CDR3 is TGTGCCACCAGCAGAGGGACCGGGACGGGTGCCTACGAGCAGTACTTC. Protein: CATSRGTGTGAYEQYF. This sequence joins TRBV15 and TRBJ2-7, with D perhaps being TRBD1 or TRBD2 (5 bases each). Germline V gene sequence: CDR1 LNHNV, CDR2 YYDKDF (reference sequence). The V end was cut by 1 base, the J end by 2 bases, with 15 bases between. The CDR3 has 16 amino acids.

There are a few counts of this clonotype. The chain recombines TRBV6-1 with TRBJ1-1, with D hard to call. The CDR3 covers 14 residues. Germline V gene sequence: CDR1 MNHNS, CDR2 SASEGT. Trimming removed 5 bases from V and 2 bases from J, with 12 bases in between. CDR3 residues: CASSRKTINTEAFF. For the CDR3, the DNA is TGTGCCAGCAGTAGAAAGACTATTAACACTGAAGCTTTCTTT.

This clonotype appeared many times. The chain recombines TRBV20-1 with TRBJ2-5; TRBD1 is a possible D gene (5 bases). Trimming removed 7 bases at V and 4 bases at J, with 10 bases between. The CDR3 runs 11 residues. Germline-derived CDR1 and CDR2 are DFQATT and SNEGSKA (reference sequence). CDR3 bases: TGCAGTGAGGAAAGGGGAGAGACCCAGTACTTC. This codes for CSEERGETQYF.